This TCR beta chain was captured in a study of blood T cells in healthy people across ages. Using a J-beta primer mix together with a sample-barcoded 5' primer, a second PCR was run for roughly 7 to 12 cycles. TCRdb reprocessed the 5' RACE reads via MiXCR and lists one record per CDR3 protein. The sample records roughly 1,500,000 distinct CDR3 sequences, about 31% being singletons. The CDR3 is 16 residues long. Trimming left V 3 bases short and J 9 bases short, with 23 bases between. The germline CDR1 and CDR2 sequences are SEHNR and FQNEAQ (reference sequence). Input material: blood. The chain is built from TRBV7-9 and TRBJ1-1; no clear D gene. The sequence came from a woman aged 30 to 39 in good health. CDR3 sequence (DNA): TGTGCCAGCAGCTTGGATGGGGTAGAAAACGGTGGAAAAGCTTTCTTT. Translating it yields CASSLDGVENGGKAFF.